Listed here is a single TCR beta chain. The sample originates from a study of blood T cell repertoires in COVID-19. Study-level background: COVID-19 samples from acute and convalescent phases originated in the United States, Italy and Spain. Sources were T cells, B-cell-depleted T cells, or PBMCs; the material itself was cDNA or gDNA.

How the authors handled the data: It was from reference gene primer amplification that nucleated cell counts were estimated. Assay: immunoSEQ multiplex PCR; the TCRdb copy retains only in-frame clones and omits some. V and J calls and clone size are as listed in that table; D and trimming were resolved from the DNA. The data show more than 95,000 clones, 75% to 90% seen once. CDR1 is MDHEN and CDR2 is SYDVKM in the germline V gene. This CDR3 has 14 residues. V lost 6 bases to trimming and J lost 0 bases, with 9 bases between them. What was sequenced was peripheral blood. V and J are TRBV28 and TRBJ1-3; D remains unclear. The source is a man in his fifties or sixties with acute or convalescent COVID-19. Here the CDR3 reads CASSRRISGNTIYF. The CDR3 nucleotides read TGTGCCAGCAGCCGCAGGATCTCTGGAAACACCATATATTTT.